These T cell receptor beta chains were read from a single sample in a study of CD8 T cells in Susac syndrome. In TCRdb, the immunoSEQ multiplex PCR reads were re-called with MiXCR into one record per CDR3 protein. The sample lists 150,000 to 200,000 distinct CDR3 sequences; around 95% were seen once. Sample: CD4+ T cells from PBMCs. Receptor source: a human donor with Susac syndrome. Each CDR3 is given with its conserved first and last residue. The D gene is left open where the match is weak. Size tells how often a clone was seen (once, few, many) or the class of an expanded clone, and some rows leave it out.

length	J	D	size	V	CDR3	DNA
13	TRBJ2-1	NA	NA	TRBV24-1	CATSAQLYNEQFF	TGTGCCACCAGTGCACAGCTGTACAATGAGCAGTTCTTC
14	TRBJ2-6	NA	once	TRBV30	CAWIKNSGANVLTF	TGTGCCTGGATTAAGAACTCTGGGGCCAACGTCCTGACTTTC
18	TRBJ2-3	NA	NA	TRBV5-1	CASSLAGTRDRFADTQYF	TGCGCCAGCAGCTTGGCCGGGACTCGAGACCGTTTCGCAGATACGCAGTATTTT
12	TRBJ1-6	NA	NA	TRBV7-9	CASSFDSSPLHF	TGTGCCAGCAGCTTCGACAGTTCACCCCTCCACTTT
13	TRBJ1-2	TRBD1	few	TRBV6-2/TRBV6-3	CASSYGDSYGYTF	TGTGCCAGCAGTTACGGGGACAGCTATGGCTACACCTTC
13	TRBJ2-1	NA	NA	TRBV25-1	CASRGSGYNEQFF	TGTGCCAGCCGGGGCTCGGGTTACAATGAGCAGTTCTTC
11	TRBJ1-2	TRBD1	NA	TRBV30	CAWRDRAGYTF	TGTGCCTGGAGGGACAGGGCCGGCTACACCTTC
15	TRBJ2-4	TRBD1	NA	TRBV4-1	CASSHTGGGKNIQYF	TGCGCCAGCAGCCATACAGGGGGCGGCAAAAACATTCAGTACTTC
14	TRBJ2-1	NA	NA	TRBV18	CASSPRNLGNEQFF	TGTGCCAGCTCACCACGGAACCTAGGGAATGAGCAGTTCTTC
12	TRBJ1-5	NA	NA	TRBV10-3	CAISDRAQPQHF	TGTGCCATCAGTGACCGGGCTCAGCCCCAGCATTTT
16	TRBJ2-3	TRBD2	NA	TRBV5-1	CASSLARLASGDTQYF	TGCGCCAGCAGCTTGGCAAGACTAGCTTCGGGAGATACGCAGTATTTT
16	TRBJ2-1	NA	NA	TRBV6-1	CASSPAGSGSYNEQFF	TGTGCCAGCAGTCCGGCGGGCAGCGGAAGCTACAATGAGCAGTTCTTC
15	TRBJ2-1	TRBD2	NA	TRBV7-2	CASSLDPSGINEQFF	TGTGCCAGCAGCTTAGACCCTAGCGGGATCAATGAGCAGTTCTTC
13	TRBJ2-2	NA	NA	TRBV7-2	CASSLFRGGELFF	TGTGCCAGCAGCTTATTCCGGGGCGGGGAGCTGTTTTTT
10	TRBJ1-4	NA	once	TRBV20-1	CSALDEKLFF	TGCAGTGCCCTGGATGAAAAACTGTTTTTT
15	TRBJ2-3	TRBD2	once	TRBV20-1	CSASTGGPNSDTQYF	TGCAGTGCTAGTACGGGGGGGCCGAATTCCGATACGCAGTATTTT
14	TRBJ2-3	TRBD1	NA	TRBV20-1	CSAKATGHTDTQYF	TGCAGTGCTAAAGCGACAGGGCACACAGATACGCAGTATTTT
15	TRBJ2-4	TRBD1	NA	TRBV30	CAFEAGQGLGNIQYF	TGTGCCTTTGAAGCGGGACAGGGGTTGGGAAACATTCAGTACTTC
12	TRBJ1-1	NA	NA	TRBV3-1	CASSQVGNEAFF	TGTGCCAGCAGCCAAGTAGGGAATGAAGCTTTCTTT
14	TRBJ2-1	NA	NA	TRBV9	CASSTEGVGGEQFF	TGTGCCAGCAGCACCGAGGGCGTAGGGGGTGAGCAGTTCTTC
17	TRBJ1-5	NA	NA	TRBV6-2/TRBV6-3	CASSYSGGAGFGQPQHF	TGTGCCAGCAGTTACTCGGGCGGGGCCGGGTTTGGTCAGCCCCAGCATTTT
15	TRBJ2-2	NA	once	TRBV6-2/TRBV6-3	CASKPVREVGGELFF	TGTGCCAGCAAGCCGGTCAGGGAGGTCGGCGGGGAGCTGTTTTTT
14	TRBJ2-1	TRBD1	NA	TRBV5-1	CASSLRQGNNEQFF	TGCGCCAGCAGCTTGCGACAGGGAAACAATGAGCAGTTCTTC
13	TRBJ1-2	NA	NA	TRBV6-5	CASSLVANYGYTF	TGTGCCAGCAGTCTAGTAGCTAACTATGGCTACACCTTC
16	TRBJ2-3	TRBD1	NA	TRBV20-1	CSASGSRQGSTDTQYF	TGCAGTGCTAGCGGTTCCCGACAGGGGAGCACAGATACGCAGTATTTT
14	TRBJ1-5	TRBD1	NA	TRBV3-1	CASSLGQGPQPQHF	TGTGCCAGCAGCCTTGGACAGGGGCCTCAGCCCCAGCATTTT
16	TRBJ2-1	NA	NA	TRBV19	CASSIGQGRSYNEQFF	TGTGCCAGTAGTATAGGGCAGGGACGCTCCTACAATGAGCAGTTCTTC
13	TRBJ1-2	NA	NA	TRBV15	CATSRELPYGYTF	TGTGCCACCAGCAGAGAACTGCCCTATGGCTACACCTTC
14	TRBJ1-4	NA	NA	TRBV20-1	CSAKDRALNEKLFF	TGCAGTGCTAAGGACCGGGCCCTAAATGAAAAACTGTTTTTT
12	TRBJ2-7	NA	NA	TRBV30	CAWSQGPYEQYF	TGTGCCTGGAGTCAGGGGCCCTACGAGCAGTACTTC
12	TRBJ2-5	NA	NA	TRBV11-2	CASSGVQETQYF	TGTGCCAGCAGCGGCGTACAAGAGACCCAGTACTTC
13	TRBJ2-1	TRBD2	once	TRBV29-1	CSVELAGNNEQFF	TGCAGCGTTGAACTAGCGGGAAACAATGAGCAGTTCTTC
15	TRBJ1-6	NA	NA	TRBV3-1	CASSQDLTENSPLHF	TGTGCCAGCAGCCAAGATCTAACAGAGAATTCACCCCTCCACTTT
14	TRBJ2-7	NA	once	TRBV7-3	CASSPGSGYYEQYF	TGTGCCAGCAGCCCGGGGAGCGGTTACTACGAGCAGTACTTC